This is a list of T cell receptor beta chains from one sample in a study of blood T cell repertoires in COVID-19. Sequencing was performed with immunoSEQ multiplex PCR; in TCRdb, only in-frame clones are kept and a portion is missing. The sample has some 350,000 clones, 70% to 90% seen once. The specimen sequenced was peripheral blood. These receptors originate from a woman in her twenties or thirties with COVID-19, enrolled during active disease. CDR3s include the opening cysteine and the closing phenylalanine or tryptophan. The D gene is left open where the match is weak. Part of the rows lack a size; the others show once, few, many or a class for expanded clones.

J | size | V | D | DNA | CDR3
TRBJ1-1 | NA | TRBV27 | TRBD1 | TGTGCCAGCAGTTTATACCCGGTCAGGGGGCGAGGAACTGAAGCTTTCTTT | CASSLYPVRGRGTEAFF
TRBJ2-3 | NA | TRBV19 | TRBD2 | TGTGCCAGTAGTAAACTAGCGGGAGAGACGCAGTATTTT | CASSKLAGETQYF
TRBJ1-1 | NA | TRBV29-1 | TRBD1 | TGCAGCGGGAGGGACAGGGGGCACCCCGACACTGAAGCTTTCTTT | CSGRDRGHPDTEAFF
TRBJ1-2 | NA | TRBV6-5 | TRBD1 | TGTGCCAGCAGCTCCGGACAGGTCTATGGCTACACCTTC | CASSSGQVYGYTF
TRBJ2-7 | few | TRBV28 | TRBD1 | TGTGCCAGCACCCTACAGGGGACAGTCTACGAGCAGTACTTC | CASTLQGTVYEQYF
TRBJ2-5 | NA | TRBV12-3/TRBV12-4 | TRBD1 | TGTGCCAGCAGCCAGGACAGGTTACAGACCCAGTACTTC | CASSQDRLQTQYF
TRBJ1-1 | NA | TRBV10-2 | NA | TGCGCCAGCAGTGAGCAGGGTAACACTGAAGCTTTCTTT | CASSEQGNTEAFF
TRBJ2-1 | NA | TRBV5-4 | TRBD1 | TGTGCCAGCAGCCCCTCGGGGGGACAGGGGGCGGGTGAGCAGTTCTTC | CASSPSGGQGAGEQFF
TRBJ2-2 | NA | TRBV4-3 | NA | TGCGCCAGCAGCCAAGAACCCGGGTGGTGGGACACCGGGGAGCTGTTTTTT | CASSQEPGWWDTGELFF
TRBJ2-1 | NA | TRBV11-3 | TRBD2 | TGTGCCAGCAGGTCCGGACTAGCGGGAGGGTCCTCCTACAATGAGCAGTTCTTC | CASRSGLAGGSSYNEQFF
TRBJ2-1 | once | TRBV2 | NA | TGTGCCAGCAGTGAATCGATCGCTAGCTCCTACAATGAGCAGTTCTTC | CASSESIASSYNEQFF
TRBJ1-2 | NA | TRBV9 | TRBD1 | TGTGCCAGCAGCGAAGGACAGGGTGTGATAGGCTATGGCTACACCTTC | CASSEGQGVIGYGYTF
TRBJ1-1 | NA | TRBV15 | NA | TGTGCCACCAGCAGGAACCAGGGCACTGAAGCTTTCTTT | CATSRNQGTEAFF
TRBJ1-5 | NA | TRBV6-6 | NA | TGTGCCAGCAGTCCCTTAGGTGGGGCTTATAGCAATCAGCCCCAGCATTTT | CASSPLGGAYSNQPQHF
TRBJ1-1 | NA | TRBV10-3 | TRBD1 | TGTGCCATCAGTAGCACAGGGGGGGAAGTGGAGGCAGCTTTCTTT | CAISSTGGEVEAAFF
TRBJ2-5 | NA | TRBV28 | TRBD2 | TGTGCCACCTCAAAAGGGGCTAGCGGGGGGGAGACCCAGTACTTC | CATSKGASGGETQYF
TRBJ1-2 | NA | TRBV10-2 | TRBD1 | TGCGCCAGCAGGCCCGGGACAGGGGGTAACTATGGCTACACCTTC | CASRPGTGGNYGYTF
TRBJ1-1 | NA | TRBV11-3 | NA | TGTGCCAGCAGCCCGGGGTCGGGGGACTCTGAAGCTTTCTTT | CASSPGSGDSEAFF
TRBJ2-5 | NA | TRBV3-1/TRBV3-2 | TRBD2 | TGTGCCAGCAGCCAAGATCGGGGGAGCGGGAGGAAAGAGACCCAGTACTTC | CASSQDRGSGRKETQYF
TRBJ2-5 | NA | TRBV7-2 | TRBD2 | TGTGCCAGCAGGTCCGGGACTAGCGAGCAAGAGACCCAGTACTTC | CASRSGTSEQETQYF
TRBJ2-7 | NA | TRBV2 | TRBD1 | TGTGCCAGCAGCCCACAGGGGGCGCGTTCCGAGCAGTACTTC | CASSPQGARSEQYF
TRBJ1-1 | NA | TRBV28 | NA | TGTGCCAGCGAATCCTCGGGGGGGCAGGCAGCTTTCTTT | CASESSGGQAAFF
TRBJ2-1 | NA | TRBV28 | TRBD1 | TGTGCCAGCAGTTTATCGGTGGGACAGAAGAGCTCCTACAATGAGCAGTTCTTC | CASSLSVGQKSSYNEQFF
TRBJ2-5 | few | TRBV3-1/TRBV3-2 | TRBD2 | TGTGCCAGCAGCTCCCGTCGAGCGGGGGGGCAAGAGACCCAGTACTTC | CASSSRRAGGQETQYF
TRBJ1-6 | NA | TRBV2 | NA | TGTGCCAGCGGGCAGGCTTTATCACCCCTCCACTTT | CASGQALSPLHF
TRBJ2-1 | NA | TRBV7-9 | TRBD2 | TGTGCCAGCAGCACTAGCGGGGGAGCAGACAATGAGCAGTTCTTC | CASSTSGGADNEQFF
TRBJ2-2 | NA | TRBV24-1 | TRBD1 | TGTGCCACCAGTGATCGTCCGGGACAGGGGAACACCGGGGAGCTGTTTTTT | CATSDRPGQGNTGELFF
TRBJ2-2 | NA | TRBV7-6 | TRBD2 | TGTGCCAGCAGCTTAGCGGGGCTAGCGGACACCGGGGAGCTGTTTTTT | CASSLAGLADTGELFF
TRBJ2-2 | NA | TRBV7-2 | NA | TGTGCCAGCAGCTTAGTTAGCAGGGCCCCACGGACCGGGGAGCTGTTTTTT | CASSLVSRAPRTGELFF
TRBJ2-3 | NA | TRBV6-4 | TRBD2 | TGTGCCACTCTCCACCAGTTTGCGGGAGGATTCTCGAGCACAGATACGCAGTATTTT | CATLHQFAGGFSSTDTQYF
TRBJ2-3 | NA | TRBV5-4 | TRBD2 | TGTGCCAGCAGCTTGTCCCCAACGGGAGGGGTAGATACGCAGTATTTT | CASSLSPTGGVDTQYF
TRBJ1-2 | NA | TRBV4-1 | NA | TGCGCCAGCCGCAAGGGAGGGGGGCGCGGTGGCTACACCTTC | CASRKGGGRGGYTF
TRBJ2-1 | NA | TRBV7-2 | TRBD1 | TGTGCCAGCAGCCCGACAGGGGTGTCTTGGAATGAGCAGTTCTTC | CASSPTGVSWNEQFF
TRBJ1-1 | NA | TRBV11-2 | NA | TGTGCCAGCAGCTTAGATGCGTTGGGCAGGAACACTGAAGCTTTCTTT | CASSLDALGRNTEAFF
TRBJ2-1 | NA | TRBV5-4 | TRBD2 | TGTGCCAGCAGCTTGGGCGTACTAGCGGGATGGAACAATGAGCAGTTCTTC | CASSLGVLAGWNNEQFF
TRBJ2-5 | NA | TRBV10-3 | TRBD1 | TGTGCCATCAGTCCCGGGACAGGGGGCTTAGTGGCGCAAGAGACCCAGTACTTC | CAISPGTGGLVAQETQYF
TRBJ1-1 | NA | TRBV3-1/TRBV3-2 | NA | TGTGCCAGCCGAAAAACGGGGAGGGGGTACACTGAAGCTTTCTTT | CASRKTGRGYTEAFF
TRBJ2-1 | NA | TRBV6-2/TRBV6-3 | TRBD2 | TGTGCCAGCAGTTACGGTCCTAGCGGGCATGAGCAGTTCTTC | CASSYGPSGHEQFF
TRBJ2-3 | NA | TRBV27 | TRBD1 | TGTGCCAGCAGATTTATGGACAGGGCTAGCACAGATACGCAGTATTTT | CASRFMDRASTDTQYF
TRBJ1-6 | NA | TRBV9 | NA | TGTGCCAGCAGCGCGACCGTATCAAGACAGGACGTTTCACCCCTCCACTTT | CASSATVSRQDVSPLHF
TRBJ2-1 | NA | TRBV13 | NA | TGTGCCAGCAGCGACCGGGACATTCAGGTTGAGCAGTTCTTC | CASSDRDIQVEQFF
TRBJ1-2 | NA | TRBV2 | TRBD1 | TGTGCCAGCAGTAGACAGGGCCCTCGTTCTAACTATGGCTACACCTTC | CASSRQGPRSNYGYTF
TRBJ1-4 | NA | TRBV10-3 | NA | TGTGCCATCGGGGGGTTAAATGAAAAACTGTTTTTT | CAIGGLNEKLFF
TRBJ1-5 | NA | TRBV18 | NA | TGTGCCAGCTCCCAAGGGGACATTGATAGCAATCAGCCCCAGCATTTT | CASSQGDIDSNQPQHF
TRBJ2-1 | NA | TRBV6-2/TRBV6-3 | TRBD1 | TGTGCCAGCAGTTGGACAGGGACTGAGCAGTTCTTC | CASSWTGTEQFF
TRBJ2-4 | NA | TRBV6-5 | TRBD2 | TGTGCCAGCAGTTACTCGATCCTAGCGGGCAAAAACATTCAGTACTTC | CASSYSILAGKNIQYF
TRBJ2-1 | NA | TRBV11-2 | NA | TGTGCCAGCAGTGGCGGGATATACAATGAGCAGTTCTTC | CASSGGIYNEQFF
TRBJ1-4 | once | TRBV10-3 | NA | TGTGCCATCAGTGTCTCAGCGACCTTTAATGAAAAACTGTTTTTT | CAISVSATFNEKLFF
TRBJ2-7 | NA | TRBV7-6 | NA | TGTGCCAGCAGCTCTTCAGGGTACTACGAGCAGTACTTC | CASSSSGYYEQYF
TRBJ2-7 | NA | TRBV5-8 | NA | TGTGCCAGCAGCAACCACCCGGGATCCAATTACGAGCAGTACTTC | CASSNHPGSNYEQYF
TRBJ2-1 | NA | TRBV19 | TRBD1 | TGTGCCAGTAGTCGCACGACAGGGGTTGGAAATGAGCAGTTCTTC | CASSRTTGVGNEQFF
TRBJ1-4 | NA | TRBV9 | NA | TGTGCCAGCAGCGTAGGAAAGGGGCTAAGGGAAAAACTGTTTTTT | CASSVGKGLREKLFF
TRBJ2-1 | once | TRBV6-5 | NA | TGTGCCAGCAGTTACTCGAGGGGGGGTGGAGAGCAGTTCTTC | CASSYSRGGGEQFF
TRBJ2-1 | NA | TRBV5-5 | TRBD2 | TGTGCCAGCAGCTTGAGCGGGACTGACAATGAGCAGTTCTTC | CASSLSGTDNEQFF
TRBJ2-3 | NA | TRBV11-2 | TRBD2 | TGTGCCAGCAGAAGCTTACGGCGGGAGGGCCGAGGAACGCAGTATTTT | CASRSLRREGRGTQYF
TRBJ1-2 | NA | TRBV15 | TRBD1 | TGTGCCACCAGCAGATCCGACAGGGCCCTCTATGGTGGCTACACCTTC | CATSRSDRALYGGYTF
TRBJ2-1 | NA | TRBV15 | NA | TGTGCCACCAGCAGAGGAGAGACTCCTCCCAATGAGCAGTTCTTC | CATSRGETPPNEQFF